This entry describes one T cell receptor beta chain. Antigen: not known. Naive cells were sorted as CD45RO-, CCR7+, CD27+ and CD95-. This entry comes from a study of CXCR3-negative and CXCR3-positive naive CD8 T cells. Study-wide results and limits: CXCR3-positive naive cells carried more hydrophobic TRB CDR3s than CXCR3-negative ones. Partial loss of CXCR3 expression followed cryopreservation; most assays used fresh PBMCs. Comparably high diversity marked both naive subsets, whereas memory CD8+ cells had much lower diversity.

Germline lookup yields CDR1 MGHDK and CDR2 SYGVNS. This CDR3 has 13 residues. UMI-labeled 5' RACE yielded the TRB cDNA libraries. TCRdb reprocessed the 5' RACE reads and keeps a single row for each CDR3 protein, giving no DNA. In all, the sample yields approximately 100,000 distinct CDR3 sequences. Sequences were obtained from naive CXCR3+ CD8+ T cells from blood. The subset denotes: CD45RO-CCR7+CD27+CD95- naive CD8+ T cells expressing CXCR3 (TNR3+). The sequence was obtained from a human donor in good health. Some clones in this sample may be carry-over from other donors' samples. The V gene is TRBV25-1, the J gene TRBJ1-6. The CDR3 is CASRGLAPSPLHF.